The sequence of this TCR beta chain was determined in a study of CD8+CD57+ T cells in acquired aplastic anemia. The wider study: Yields of DNA that came from sorted CD4+ and CD8+ cells averaged roughly 3.2 ug. Study-wide points: Levels of CD8+ Simpson's diversity were not significantly distinct in patients versus controls. Patients and controls had in common approximately 30 CD8+ CDR3 sequences.

Patients selected for sequencing had displayed CD8+CD57+ cell expansion by flow cytometry. Receipt of therapy had not occurred in any patient by the time of blood sampling. There are many counts of this clonotype. Its antigen is as yet unknown. Genomic DNA constituted the template upon which TCR beta VDJ and CDR3 profiling was performed. Via MiXCR, TCRdb re-called the reads, giving one row per CDR3 protein. This table has some 200,000 distinct CDR3 sequences, approximately 50% appearing once. The CDR3 has 16 amino acids. Germline-derived CDR1 and CDR2 are MGHDK and SYGVNS. V lost 2 bases and J lost 7, with 17 bases in between.

The receptor comes from a human donor with aplastic anemia. The rearrangement uses TRBV25-1 and TRBJ1-4, with D possibly TRBD1 on 5 matching bases. Sequenced material: sorted CD4+, CD8+, or CD8+CD57+ T cells (not recorded which) from PBMCs. Here the CDR3 DNA reads TGTGCCAGCAGTGAAACACGGGGGAAGGCGGGTGAAAAACTGTTTTTT. Protein: CASSETRGKAGEKLFF.